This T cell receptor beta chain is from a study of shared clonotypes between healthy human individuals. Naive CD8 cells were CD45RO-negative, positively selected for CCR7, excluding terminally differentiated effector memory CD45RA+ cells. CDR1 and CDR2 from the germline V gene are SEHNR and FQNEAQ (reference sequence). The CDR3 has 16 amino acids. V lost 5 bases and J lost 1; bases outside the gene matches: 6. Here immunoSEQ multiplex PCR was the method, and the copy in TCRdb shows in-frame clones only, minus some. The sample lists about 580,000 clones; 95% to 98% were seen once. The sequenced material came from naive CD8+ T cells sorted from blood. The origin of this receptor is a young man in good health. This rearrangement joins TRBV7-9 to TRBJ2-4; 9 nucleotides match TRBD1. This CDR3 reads CASSPGQGIAKNIQYF. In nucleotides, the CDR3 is TGTGCCAGCAGCCCGGGACAGGGTATCGCCAAAAACATTCAGTACTTC. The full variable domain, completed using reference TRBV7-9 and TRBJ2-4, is DTGVSQNPRHKITKRGQNVTFRCDPISEHNRLYWYRQTLGQGPEFLTYFQNEAQLEKSRLLSDRFSAERPKGSFSTLEIQRTEQGDSAMYLCASSPGQGIAKNIQYFGAGTRLSVL.